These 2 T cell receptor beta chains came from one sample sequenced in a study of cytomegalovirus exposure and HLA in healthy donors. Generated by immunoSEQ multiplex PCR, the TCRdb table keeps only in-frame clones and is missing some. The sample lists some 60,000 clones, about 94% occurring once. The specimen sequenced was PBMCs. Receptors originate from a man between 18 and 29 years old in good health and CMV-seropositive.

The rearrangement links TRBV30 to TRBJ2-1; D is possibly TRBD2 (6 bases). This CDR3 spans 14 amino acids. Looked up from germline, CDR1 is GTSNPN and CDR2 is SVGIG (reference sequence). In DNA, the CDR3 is TGTGCTCGGAGGGACGGCTTATCCTACAATGAGCAGTTCTTC. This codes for CARRDGLSYNEQFF.

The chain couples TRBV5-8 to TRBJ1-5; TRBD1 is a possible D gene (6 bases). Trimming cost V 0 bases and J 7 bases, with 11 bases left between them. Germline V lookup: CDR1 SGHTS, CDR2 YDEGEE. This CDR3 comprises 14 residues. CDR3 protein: CASSLAQGRQPQHF. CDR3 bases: TGTGCCAGCAGCTTGGCACAGGGCAGACAGCCCCAGCATTTT.